The rows below give T cell receptor beta chains drawn from one sample of a study of early T cells in non-severe SARS-CoV-2 infection. MiXCR, applied by TCRdb to the 5' RACE reads, yields one record per CDR3 protein. The sample has approximately 110,000 distinct CDR3 sequences, more than 12% seen once; the top ten hold 21%. The sample consisted of whole blood. Source of these receptors: an adult who was a healthcare worker with PCR-confirmed SARS-CoV-2 infection or an uninfected control (not recorded which). Each CDR3 is given with its conserved first and last residue. The order of the fields is V gene, CDR3 length, CDR3 protein.

v_call: TRBV27
cdr3_length: 13
cdr3_aa: CASSLSATQSQHF

v_call: TRBV5-4
cdr3_length: 13
cdr3_aa: CASSLRGSLEQYF

v_call: TRBV3-1
cdr3_length: 15
cdr3_aa: CASSQGGHFQETQYF

v_call: TRBV20-1
cdr3_length: 15
cdr3_aa: CSARKPFATNEKLFF

v_call: TRBV7-6
cdr3_length: 13
cdr3_aa: CASSLEENTEAFF

v_call: TRBV6-5
cdr3_length: 13
cdr3_aa: CASSYDHNTEAFF

v_call: TRBV24-1
cdr3_length: 15
cdr3_aa: CATSDAQGAGDTQYF

v_call: TRBV4-2
cdr3_length: 14
cdr3_aa: CASSQPGLLYEQYF

v_call: TRBV12-3/TRBV12-4
cdr3_length: 17
cdr3_aa: CASSFSAPSENTGELFF

v_call: TRBV7-9
cdr3_length: 15
cdr3_aa: CASSVLTGAQETQYF

v_call: TRBV3-1
cdr3_length: 14
cdr3_aa: CASSLTSGGAEQYF

v_call: TRBV18
cdr3_length: 17
cdr3_aa: CASSPQTGQGRLEKLFF

v_call: TRBV10-1
cdr3_length: 15
cdr3_aa: CASSESRGPFNEQFF

v_call: TRBV4-2
cdr3_length: 16
cdr3_aa: CASSPPQGSYNSPLHF

v_call: TRBV7-9
cdr3_length: 14
cdr3_aa: CASSLFPRADEQFF

v_call: TRBV7-6
cdr3_length: 12
cdr3_aa: CASSFILETQYF

v_call: TRBV7-9
cdr3_length: 15
cdr3_aa: CASTSGGGPTDTQYF

v_call: TRBV19
cdr3_length: 18
cdr3_aa: CASSITGAKTHRPYEQYF

v_call: TRBV7-3
cdr3_length: 17
cdr3_aa: CASSLGVFGGMNTEAFF

v_call: TRBV18
cdr3_length: 14
cdr3_aa: CASSPIREETEAFF

v_call: TRBV20-1
cdr3_length: 17
cdr3_aa: CSATPTRESLLTDTQYF

v_call: TRBV3-1
cdr3_length: 12
cdr3_aa: CASSLGSTEAFF

v_call: TRBV3-1
cdr3_length: 14
cdr3_aa: CASSPRAVFTEAFF

v_call: TRBV10-3
cdr3_length: 13
cdr3_aa: CAIRPDDQETQYF

v_call: TRBV15
cdr3_length: 13
cdr3_aa: CATRDSGTDTQYF